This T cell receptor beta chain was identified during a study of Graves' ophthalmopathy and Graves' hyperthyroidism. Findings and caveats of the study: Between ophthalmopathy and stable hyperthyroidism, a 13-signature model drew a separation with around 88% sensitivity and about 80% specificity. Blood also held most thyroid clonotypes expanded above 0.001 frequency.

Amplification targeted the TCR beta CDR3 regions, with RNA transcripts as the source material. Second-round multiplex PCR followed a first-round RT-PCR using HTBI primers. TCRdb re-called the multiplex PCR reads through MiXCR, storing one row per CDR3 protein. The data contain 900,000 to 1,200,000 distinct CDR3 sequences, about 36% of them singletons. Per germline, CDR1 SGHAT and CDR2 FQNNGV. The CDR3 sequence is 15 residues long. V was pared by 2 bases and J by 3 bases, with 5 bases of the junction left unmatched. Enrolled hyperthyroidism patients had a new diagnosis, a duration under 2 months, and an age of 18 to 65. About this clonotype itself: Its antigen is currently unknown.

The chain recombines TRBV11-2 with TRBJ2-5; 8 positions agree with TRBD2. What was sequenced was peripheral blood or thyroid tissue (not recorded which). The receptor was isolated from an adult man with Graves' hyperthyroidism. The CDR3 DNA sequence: TGTGCCAGCAGCTTAAACCCGGGAGGGGAAGAGACCCAGTACTTC. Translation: CASSLNPGGEETQYF.